The next 14 T cell receptor beta chains were all read from a single sample in a study of CXCR3-negative and CXCR3-positive naive CD8 T cells. Regarding the study as a whole: Comparison of naive cells showed more hydrophobic TRB CDR3s in CXCR3-positive than in CXCR3-negative naive cells.

Antigens of these TCRs are unknown. TRB cDNA libraries were made by UMI-labeled 5' RACE. TCRdb derives one entry per CDR3 protein from the 5' RACE reads, leaving out DNA. This table lists approximately 6,000 distinct CDR3 sequences. The sequencing sample was made of naive CXCR3+ CD8+ T cells from blood. As to subset: CD45RO-CCR7+CD27+CD95- naive CD8+ T cells expressing CXCR3 (TNR3+). The receptors were gathered from a human donor in good health. Some clones in this sample may be carry-over from other donors' samples.

This clonotype shows up as medium-sized by frequency. The rearrangement uses TRBV19 and TRBJ1-1; the TRBD1 assignment by TCRdb is unverifiable without DNA. The germline gives CDR1 LNHDA, CDR2 SQIVND (reference sequence). The CDR3 has 17 residues. CDR3: CASTRTGGVFRDTEAFF.

J is TRBJ1-4 and V is TRBV7-9; lacking DNA, the TRBD1 call made by TCRdb goes unchecked. CDR3 length equals 14 residues. Germline-derived CDR1 and CDR2 are SEHNR and FQNEAQ (reference sequence). CDR3: CASSLRDRAEKLFF.

This clonotype is called medium-sized based on its frequency. The chain has TRBV24-1 and TRBJ2-2; without DNA, the TCRdb call of TRBD2 cannot be checked. Germline CDR1 and CDR2: KGHDR and SFDVKD. The CDR3 extends over 16 amino acids. CDR3 amino acids: CATSDLSQGGAGELFF.

Considering frequency, this clonotype is medium-sized. The chain is built from TRBV5-6 and TRBJ2-1; TCRdb's D call of TRBD2 is untestable without DNA. The CDR3 is 17 residues long. Germline V gives CDR1 SGHDT, CDR2 YYEEEE. The CDR3 reads CASSHITSEYSYNEQFF.

This clonotype is classed as medium-sized (0.01 to 0.1%) by frequency. The V gene is TRBV25-1, the J gene TRBJ2-4. Germline values: CDR1 MGHDK, CDR2 SYGVNS. This CDR3 spans 14 amino acids. CDR3 in amino acids: CASPSRGGKNIQYF.

This clonotype ranks as medium-sized (0.01 to 0.1%) in terms of frequency. The V gene is TRBV29-1, the J gene TRBJ2-3; the D call of TRBD1 rests on TCRdb alone, since no DNA is present to check it. Germline V gene lookup returns CDR1 SQVTM and CDR2 ANQGSEA. CDR3 length equals 15 residues. The CDR3 reads CSVENLGPSTDTQYF.

The chain joins TRBV13 to TRBJ2-7; TCRdb names TRBD1, which stays unverified in the absence of DNA. Germline CDR1 is PRHDT and CDR2 is FYEKMQ (reference sequence). The CDR3 totals 17 residues. CDR3 amino acids: CASSLNFGRGPSYEQYF.

This clonotype is identified as medium-sized from frequency. The chain links TRBV20-1 to TRBJ2-5. CDR3 size: 11 residues. Germline-derived CDR1 and CDR2 are DFQATT and SNEGSKA (reference sequence). CDR3 sequence reads: CSARVRETQYF.

This sequence joins TRBV2 and TRBJ1-1; the D call from TCRdb, TRBD1, cannot be confirmed without DNA. The CDR3 spans 12 residues. Germline CDR1 is SNHLY and CDR2 is FYNNEI. The CDR3 here is CATLQGAAEAFF.

This clonotype is medium-sized (0.01 to 0.1%) by frequency. The chain has TRBV25-1 and TRBJ2-1. The CDR3 totals 12 residues. CDR1 and CDR2 (germline): MGHDK, SYGVNS. The CDR3 here is CASSEAVGEQFF.

Frequency places this clonotype as medium-sized. The chain joins TRBV2 to TRBJ1-4. The germline V gene encodes CDR1 SNHLY and CDR2 FYNNEI. The CDR3 covers 14 residues. The CDR3: CASSEGEGRRKLFF.

This clonotype is medium-sized (0.01 to 0.1%) by frequency. The rearrangement uses TRBV7-2 and TRBJ2-1; the TCRdb D gene call, TRBD2, has no DNA to confirm it. CDR3 length: 19 residues. Germline V gene sequence: CDR1 SGHTA, CDR2 FQGNSA. The CDR3 here is CASSFWNSQTSGAYNEQFF.

Here the CDR3 reads CSVTYRGRTDTQYF. V and J are TRBV29-1 and TRBJ2-3; TCRdb names TRBD1, which stays unverified in the absence of DNA. Germline-derived CDR1 and CDR2 are SQVTM and ANQGSEA. The CDR3 covers 14 residues.

The V call is TRBV7-9, the J call TRBJ2-3. This CDR3 contains 11 residues. The germline V gene has CDR1 SEHNR and CDR2 FQNEAQ (reference sequence). CDR3 in amino acids: CAVIRYGTQYF.